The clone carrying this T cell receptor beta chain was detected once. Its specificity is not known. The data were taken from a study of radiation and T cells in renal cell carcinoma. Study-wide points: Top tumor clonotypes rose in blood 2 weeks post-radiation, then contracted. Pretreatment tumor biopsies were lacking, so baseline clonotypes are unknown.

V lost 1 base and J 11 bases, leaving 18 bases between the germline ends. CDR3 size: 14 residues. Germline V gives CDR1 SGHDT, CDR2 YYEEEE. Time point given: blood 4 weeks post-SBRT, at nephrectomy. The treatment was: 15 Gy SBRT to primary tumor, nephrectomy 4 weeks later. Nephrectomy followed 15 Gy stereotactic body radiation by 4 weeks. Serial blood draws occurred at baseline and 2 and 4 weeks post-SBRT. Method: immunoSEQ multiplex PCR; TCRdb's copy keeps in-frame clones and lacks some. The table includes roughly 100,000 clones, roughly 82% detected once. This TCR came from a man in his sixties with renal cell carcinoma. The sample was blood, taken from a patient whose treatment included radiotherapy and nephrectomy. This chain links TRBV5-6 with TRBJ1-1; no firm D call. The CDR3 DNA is TGTGCCAGCAGCTTGAAGGTGGGAGAAAAAAGGGCTTTCTTT. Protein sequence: CASSLKVGEKRAFF.